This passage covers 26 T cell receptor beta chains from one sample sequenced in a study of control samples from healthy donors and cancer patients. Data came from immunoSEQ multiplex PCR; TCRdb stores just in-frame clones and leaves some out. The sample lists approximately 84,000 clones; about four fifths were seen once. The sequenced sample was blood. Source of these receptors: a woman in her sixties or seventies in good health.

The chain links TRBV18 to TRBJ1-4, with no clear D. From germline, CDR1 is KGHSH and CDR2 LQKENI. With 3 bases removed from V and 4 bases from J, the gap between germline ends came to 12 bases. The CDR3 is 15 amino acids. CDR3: CASSPFGRINEKLFF. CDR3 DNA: TGTGCCAGCTCACCCTTTGGGCGGATTAATGAAAAACTGTTTTTT.

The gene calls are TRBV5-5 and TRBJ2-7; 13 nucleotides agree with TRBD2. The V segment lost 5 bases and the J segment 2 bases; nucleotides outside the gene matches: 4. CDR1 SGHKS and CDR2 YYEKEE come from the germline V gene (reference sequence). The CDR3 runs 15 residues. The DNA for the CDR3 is TGTGCCAGCAGTTCCGGGACTAGCGGGACCTACGAGCAGTACTTC. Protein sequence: CASSSGTSGTYEQYF.

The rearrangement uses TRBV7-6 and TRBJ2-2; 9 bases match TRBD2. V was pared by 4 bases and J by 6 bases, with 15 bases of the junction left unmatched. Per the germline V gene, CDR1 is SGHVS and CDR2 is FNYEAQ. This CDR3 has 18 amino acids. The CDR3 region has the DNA TGTGCCAGCAGCTCTAGCGAGGTTCGGACTAGCGTCCCCGGGGAGCTGTTTTTT. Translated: CASSSSEVRTSVPGELFF.

The DNA of the CDR3 is TGTGCCAGCACCCCGTACTTGGACCACGAGCAGTACTTC. Translating gives CASTPYLDHEQYF. This chain uses TRBV6-6 with TRBJ2-7, with D hard to call. The CDR3 runs to 13 residues. V was shortened by 7 bases and J by 5 bases, with 15 bases between the two germline ends. Germline V gives CDR1 MNHNY, CDR2 SVGAGI (reference sequence).

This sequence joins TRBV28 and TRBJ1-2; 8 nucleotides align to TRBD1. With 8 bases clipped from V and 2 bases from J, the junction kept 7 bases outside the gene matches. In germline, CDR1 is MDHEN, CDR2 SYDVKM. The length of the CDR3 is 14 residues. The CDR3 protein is CASHGQGKNYGYTF. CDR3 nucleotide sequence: TGTGCCAGCCACGGACAGGGCAAAAACTATGGCTACACCTTC.

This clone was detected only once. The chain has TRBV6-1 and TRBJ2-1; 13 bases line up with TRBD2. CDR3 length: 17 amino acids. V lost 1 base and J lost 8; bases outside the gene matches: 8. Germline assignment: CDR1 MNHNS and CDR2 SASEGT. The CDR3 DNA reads TGTGCCAGCAGTGAAGACTTAAGACTAGCGGGAGGTTATGAGCAGTTCTTC. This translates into CASSEDLRLAGGYEQFF.

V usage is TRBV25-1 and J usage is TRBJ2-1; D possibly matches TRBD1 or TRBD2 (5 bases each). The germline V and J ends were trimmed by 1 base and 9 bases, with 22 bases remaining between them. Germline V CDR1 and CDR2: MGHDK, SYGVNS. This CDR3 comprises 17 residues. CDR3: CASSESQWGPHLGEQFF. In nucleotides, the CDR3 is TGTGCCAGCAGTGAATCGCAGTGGGGACCCCATCTGGGTGAGCAGTTCTTC.

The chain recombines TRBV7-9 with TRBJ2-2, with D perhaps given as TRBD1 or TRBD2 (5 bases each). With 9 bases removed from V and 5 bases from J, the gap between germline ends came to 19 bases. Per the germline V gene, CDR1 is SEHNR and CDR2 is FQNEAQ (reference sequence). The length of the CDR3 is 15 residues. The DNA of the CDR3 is TGTGCCAGATCCGCTCCGGGACCCCCTACCGGGGAGCTGTTTTTT. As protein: CARSAPGPPTGELFF.

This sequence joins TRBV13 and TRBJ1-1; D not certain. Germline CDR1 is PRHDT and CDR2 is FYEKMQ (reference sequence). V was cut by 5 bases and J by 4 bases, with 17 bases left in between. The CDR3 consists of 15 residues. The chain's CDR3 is CASSVWRSGITEAFF. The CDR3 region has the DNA TGTGCCAGCAGCGTGTGGAGGAGCGGGATCACTGAAGCTTTCTTT.

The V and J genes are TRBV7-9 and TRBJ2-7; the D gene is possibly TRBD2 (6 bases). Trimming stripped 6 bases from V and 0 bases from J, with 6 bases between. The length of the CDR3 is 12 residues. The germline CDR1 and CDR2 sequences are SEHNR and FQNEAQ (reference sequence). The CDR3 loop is CASRGLSYEQYF. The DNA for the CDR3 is TGTGCCAGCAGGGGACTCTCCTACGAGCAGTACTTC.

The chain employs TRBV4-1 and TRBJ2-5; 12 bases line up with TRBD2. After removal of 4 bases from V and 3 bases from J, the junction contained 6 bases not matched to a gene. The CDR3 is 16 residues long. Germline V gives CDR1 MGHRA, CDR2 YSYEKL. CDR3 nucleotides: TGCGCCAGCAGCCTTCCTAGCGGGGGGGCGGAAGAGACCCAGTACTTC. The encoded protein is CASSLPSGGAEETQYF.

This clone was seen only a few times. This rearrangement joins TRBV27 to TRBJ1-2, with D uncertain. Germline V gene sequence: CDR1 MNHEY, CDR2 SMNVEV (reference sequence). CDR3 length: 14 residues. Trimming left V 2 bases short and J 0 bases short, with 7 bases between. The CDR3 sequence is CASSLKPANYGYTF. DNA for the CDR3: TGTGCCAGCAGTTTAAAACCAGCTAACTATGGCTACACCTTC.

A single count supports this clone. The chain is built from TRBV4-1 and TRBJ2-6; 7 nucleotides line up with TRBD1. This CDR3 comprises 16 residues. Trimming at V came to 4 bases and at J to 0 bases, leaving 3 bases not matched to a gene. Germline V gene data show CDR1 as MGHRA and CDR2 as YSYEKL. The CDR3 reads CASSRGQDSGANVLTF. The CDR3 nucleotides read TGCGCCAGCAGCCGAGGACAGGACTCTGGGGCCAACGTCCTGACTTTC.

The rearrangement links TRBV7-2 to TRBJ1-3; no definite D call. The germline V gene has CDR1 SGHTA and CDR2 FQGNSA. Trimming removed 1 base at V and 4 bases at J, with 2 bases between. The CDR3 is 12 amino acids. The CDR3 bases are TGTGCCAGCAGCTTAGACGGAAACACCATATATTTT. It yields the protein CASSLDGNTIYF.

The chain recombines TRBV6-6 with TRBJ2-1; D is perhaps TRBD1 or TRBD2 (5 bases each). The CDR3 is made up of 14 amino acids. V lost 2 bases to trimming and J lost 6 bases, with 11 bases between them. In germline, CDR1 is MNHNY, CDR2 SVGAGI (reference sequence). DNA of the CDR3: TGTGCCAGCAGTTACCGCAGGGCGGGCAATGAGCAGTTCTTC. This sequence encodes CASSYRRAGNEQFF.

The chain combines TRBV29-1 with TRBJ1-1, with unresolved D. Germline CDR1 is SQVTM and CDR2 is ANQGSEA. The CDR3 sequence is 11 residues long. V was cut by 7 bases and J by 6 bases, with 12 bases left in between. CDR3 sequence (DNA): TGCAGCGCCCACGAGGCGGCTGAAGCTTTCTTT. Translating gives CSAHEAAEAFF.

The CDR3 loop reads CASSPRQGRDSPLHF. In DNA form, the CDR3 reads TGTGCCAGCAGCCCCCGACAGGGTCGGGATTCACCCCTCCACTTT. The chain couples TRBV9 to TRBJ1-6; 7 bases agree with TRBD1. The CDR3 has 15 amino acids. Germline V CDR1 and CDR2: SGDLS, YYNGEE. Losses at the gene ends were 4 bases for V and 8 bases for J; bases not matched to a gene: 9.

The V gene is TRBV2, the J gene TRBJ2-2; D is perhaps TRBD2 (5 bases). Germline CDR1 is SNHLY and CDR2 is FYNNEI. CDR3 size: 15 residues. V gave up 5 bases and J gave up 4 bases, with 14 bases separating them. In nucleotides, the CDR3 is TGTGCCAGCAGTTTGACTCCCCGGGGCACCGGGGAGCTGTTTTTT. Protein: CASSLTPRGTGELFF. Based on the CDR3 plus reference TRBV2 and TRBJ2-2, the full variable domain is EPEVTQTPSHQVTQMGQEVILRCVPISNHLYFYWYRQILGQKVEFLVSFYNNEISEKSEIFDDQFSVERPDGSNFTLKIRSTKLEDSAMYFCASSLTPRGTGELFFGEGSRLTVL.

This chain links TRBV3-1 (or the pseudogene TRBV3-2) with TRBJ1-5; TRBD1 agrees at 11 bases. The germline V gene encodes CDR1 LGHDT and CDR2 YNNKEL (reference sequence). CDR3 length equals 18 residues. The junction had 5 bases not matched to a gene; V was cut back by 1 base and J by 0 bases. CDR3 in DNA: TGTGCCAGCAGCCAAGTGGGGACAGGGGGATATAGCAATCAGCCCCAGCATTTT. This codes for CASSQVGTGGYSNQPQHF.

CDR3 in amino acids: CASSPAGGGNTEAFF. The CDR3 DNA reads as TGTGCCAGCAGCCCAGCAGGGGGGGGGAACACTGAAGCTTTCTTT. The rearrangement uses TRBV7-9 and TRBJ1-1; 7 bases line up with TRBD1. Trimming removed 5 bases from V and 1 base from J; junction bases left unmatched: 7. Germline V gene sequence: CDR1 SEHNR, CDR2 FQNEAQ (reference sequence). This CDR3 spans 15 amino acids.

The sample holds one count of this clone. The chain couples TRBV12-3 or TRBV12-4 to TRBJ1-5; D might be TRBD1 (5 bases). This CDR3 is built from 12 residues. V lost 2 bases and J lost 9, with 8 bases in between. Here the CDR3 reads CASSLNRWPQHF. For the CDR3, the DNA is TGTGCCAGCAGTTTAAACAGGTGGCCCCAGCATTTT.

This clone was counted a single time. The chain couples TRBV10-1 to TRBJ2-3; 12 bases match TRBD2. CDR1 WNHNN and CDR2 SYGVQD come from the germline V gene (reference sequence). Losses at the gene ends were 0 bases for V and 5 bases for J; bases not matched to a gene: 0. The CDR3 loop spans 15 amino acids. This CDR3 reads CASSESLAGGDTQYF. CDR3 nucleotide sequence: TGCGCCAGCAGTGAGTCACTAGCGGGGGGAGATACGCAGTATTTT.

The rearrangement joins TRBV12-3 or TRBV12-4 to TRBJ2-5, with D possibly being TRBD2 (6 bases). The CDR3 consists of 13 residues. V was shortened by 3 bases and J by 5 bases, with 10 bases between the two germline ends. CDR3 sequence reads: CASSFGGAETQYF. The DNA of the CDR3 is TGTGCCAGCAGTTTTGGCGGGGCGGAGACCCAGTACTTC.

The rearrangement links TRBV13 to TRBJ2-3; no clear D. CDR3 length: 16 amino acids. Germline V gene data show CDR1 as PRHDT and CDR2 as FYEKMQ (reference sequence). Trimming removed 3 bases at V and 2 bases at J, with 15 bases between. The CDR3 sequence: CASSFSGSRLTDTQYF. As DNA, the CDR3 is TGTGCCAGCAGCTTCTCAGGTTCACGACTCACAGATACGCAGTATTTT.

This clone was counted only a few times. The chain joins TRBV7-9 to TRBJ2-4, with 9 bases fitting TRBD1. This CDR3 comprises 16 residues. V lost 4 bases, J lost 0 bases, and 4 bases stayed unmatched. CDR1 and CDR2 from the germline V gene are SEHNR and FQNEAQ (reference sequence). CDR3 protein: CASSYTGQGAKNIQYF. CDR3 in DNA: TGTGCCAGCAGCTATACGGGACAGGGAGCCAAAAACATTCAGTACTTC.

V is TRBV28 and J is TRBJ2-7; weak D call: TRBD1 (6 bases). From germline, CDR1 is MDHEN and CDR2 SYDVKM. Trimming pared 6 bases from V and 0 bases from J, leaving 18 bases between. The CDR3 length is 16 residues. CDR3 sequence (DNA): TGTGCCAGCAGGACAGGTGGGACGGGTGCCTCCTACGAGCAGTACTTC. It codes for CASRTGGTGASYEQYF.